The next 28 T cell receptor beta chains were all read from a single sample in a study of low-dose radiotherapy and immunotherapy resistance in tumors. TRAV- and TRBV-specific primers primed first-strand cDNA, covering alpha and beta chains. With a V-primer adapter and a constant-region primer, TCRs were amplified for 20 PCR cycles. Using its own MiXCR run on the reads, TCRdb lists one record per CDR3 protein. The sample lists tens of thousands of distinct CDR3 sequences; over 15% were seen once. Documented time point: before trial treatment. Here the sequenced sample was PBMCs, taken before treatment. The receptors shown here come from a male donor with prostate cancer.

This clonotype is medium-sized in the sample. The chain combines TRBV12-3 or TRBV12-4 with TRBJ2-3; D not resolved. The CDR3 has 15 amino acids. The V end was cut by 4 bases, the J end by 6 bases, with 17 bases between. CDR3 coding DNA: TGTGCCAGCAGTTGGTGGGGAAGGGCTCGTGATACGCAGTATTTT. This sequence encodes CASSWWGRARDTQYF.

This clonotype appeared many times. The V gene is TRBV19, the J gene TRBJ1-5; 8 bases match TRBD1. CDR1 is LNHDA, CDR2 SQIVND, per germline (reference sequence). V lost 2 bases, J lost 7 bases, and 4 bases stayed unmatched. This CDR3 spans 14 amino acids. The CDR3 protein is CASSILAGGQPQHF. DNA for the CDR3: TGTGCCAGTAGTATACTGGCAGGGGGCCAGCCCCAGCATTTT.

This clonotype showed up many times. One end of the junction varies from germline; a read error may be responsible. This rearrangement joins TRBV5-1 to TRBJ1-5; no clear D. The CDR3 runs 12 residues. Germline V gene sequence: CDR1 SGHRS, CDR2 YFSETQ. In nucleotides, the CDR3 is TGTGCCAGCAGCGAACAGAATCAGCCCCAGCATTTT. Translated, it gives CASSEQNQPQHF.

At least ten counts were recorded for this clonotype. The chain uses TRBV15 and TRBJ2-5; the match to TRBD1 covers 7 bases. The length of the CDR3 is 14 residues. The germline V gene has CDR1 LNHNV and CDR2 YYDKDF (reference sequence). V lost 0 bases to trimming and J lost 3 bases; unmatched junction nucleotides: 1. The CDR3 reads CATSREGQKETQYF. The CDR3 coding sequence is TGTGCCACCAGCAGAGAGGGACAGAAAGAGACCCAGTACTTC.

This sequence joins TRBV11-2 and TRBJ1-1; D gene ambiguous. Germline loops: CDR1 SGHAT, CDR2 FQNNGV. This CDR3 is built from 14 residues. V lost 6 bases, J lost 6 bases, and 17 bases lay in between. CDR3 sequence (DNA): TGTGCCAGCAGTTCGCTGATAACAGCCTCTGAAGCTTTCTTT. Translated, it gives CASSSLITASEAFF.

In its sample, this clonotype was seen many times. This chain links TRBV19 with TRBJ2-1; D call uncertain. Trimming shortened V by 6 bases and J by 8 bases, and 8 bases separated the two germline ends. The CDR3 consists of 11 residues. CDR1 LNHDA and CDR2 SQIVND come from the germline V gene (reference sequence). This CDR3 reads CASSNFDEQFF. The CDR3 bases are TGTGCCAGTAGCAATTTCGATGAGCAGTTCTTC.

Ten or more counts support this clonotype. The chain links TRBV5-1 to TRBJ2-3; maybe TRBD1 (6 bases). Germline lookup yields CDR1 SGHRS and CDR2 YFSETQ. This CDR3 region has 15 residues. V lost 0 bases and J lost 1, with 9 bases in between. CDR3 sequence (DNA): TGCGCCAGCAGCTTGGACAGGGCGGGCACAGATACGCAGTATTTT. This encodes CASSLDRAGTDTQYF.

The chain recombines TRBV4-1 with TRBJ2-3; 14 bases map to TRBD2. Germline values: CDR1 MGHRA, CDR2 YSYEKL. CDR3 length equals 20 residues. Germline trimming cut 3 bases from V and 2 bases from J; bases unmatched to any gene: 13. The CDR3: CASSQQRLAGGARPTDTQYF. In nucleotides, the CDR3 is TGCGCCAGCAGCCAGCAGCGACTAGCGGGGGGGGCGCGGCCCACAGATACGCAGTATTTT.

This clonotype was seen ten or more times. V and J are TRBV6-5 and TRBJ2-7, with D perhaps being TRBD1 or TRBD2 (5 bases each). The V and J ends lost 4 bases and 5 bases respectively, with 21 bases between them. Germline CDR1 MNHEY, CDR2 SVGAGI. CDR3 length equals 16 residues. The CDR3 DNA is TGTGCCAGCAGTTCAACCCGGGGTAGGACATGGGACGAGCAGTACTTC. It translates to CASSSTRGRTWDEQYF.

Ten or more counts support this clonotype. CDR3 DNA: TGTGCCAGTAAGGAGACAGACTGGTACCAAGAGACCCAGTACTTC. Amino acids: CASKETDWYQETQYF. The chain recombines TRBV19 with TRBJ2-5; possible D gene TRBD1, 5 bases. This CDR3 is built from 15 residues. Trimming shortened V by 7 bases and J by 0 bases, and 15 bases separated the two germline ends. Germline CDR1 is LNHDA and CDR2 is SQIVND (reference sequence). Using reference TRBV19 and TRBJ2-5 for the parts outside the CDR3, the full variable domain is DGGITQSPKYLFRKEGQNVTLSCEQNLNHDAMYWYRQDPGQGLRLIYYSQIVNDFQKGDIAEGYSVSREKKESFPLTVTSAQKNPTAFYLCASKETDWYQETQYFGPGTRLLVL.

This clonotype has a count of ten or more. The rearrangement uses TRBV10-3 and TRBJ2-3; the match to TRBD2 covers 11 bases. The germline CDR1 and CDR2 sequences are ENHRY and SYGVKD. The V gene end was trimmed by 10 bases and the J gene end by 0 bases; junction bases not matched to a gene: 3. This CDR3 is built from 14 residues. For the CDR3, the DNA is TGTGCCACCACTAGCGGGGGTAGCACAGATACGCAGTATTTT. It is translated as CATTSGGSTDTQYF.

In its sample, this clonotype was seen many times. The rearrangement links TRBV20-1 to TRBJ1-4, with TRBD1 matching over 7 bases. Germline CDR1 and CDR2: DFQATT and SNEGSKA (reference sequence). This CDR3 has 14 residues. The J segment lost 7 bases and the V segment lost 6 bases, leaving 11 bases of the junction unmatched. The CDR3 region is CSARADRVGEKLFF. The CDR3, as DNA: TGCAGTGCCCGAGCAGACAGGGTCGGTGAAAAACTGTTTTTT.

This clonotype was seen ten or more times. The CDR3 here is CASSKLSRDRGKSKQYF. CDR3 bases: TGTGCCAGCAGCAAACTTTCACGGGACAGGGGGAAAAGTAAGCAGTACTTC. The V gene is TRBV21-1, the J gene TRBJ2-7; whether TRBD1, the table's D call, matches the DNA was not checked. TRBV21-1 is reported as a pseudogene. This CDR3 has 17 amino acids.

J is TRBJ2-5 and V is TRBV20-1; D is perhaps TRBD1 (6 bases). From germline, CDR1 is DFQATT and CDR2 SNEGSKA (reference sequence). CDR3 length: 18 residues. V was trimmed by 2 bases and J by 7 bases, leaving 29 bases between them. CDR3 DNA sequence: TGCAGTGCTAGACCCCACGACTCGGAGCAGGGGCCCCCCTGGACCCAGTACTTC. Its protein product is CSARPHDSEQGPPWTQYF.

The table lists this clonotype with many counts. The gene calls are TRBV12-3 or TRBV12-4 and TRBJ2-2; TRBD1 agrees at 9 bases. Trimming removed 6 bases from V and 5 bases from J; junction bases left unmatched: 4. The CDR3 length is 14 residues. The CDR3 DNA is TGTGCCAGCAGAGGGACAGGGAGAACCGGGGAGCTGTTTTTT. Protein sequence: CASRGTGRTGELFF.

This clonotype was detected many times. This sequence joins TRBV12-3 or TRBV12-4 and TRBJ1-3, with D maybe TRBD1 (5 bases). Trimming took 3 bases from V and 0 from J, leaving 12 bases between them. This CDR3 spans 16 amino acids. The CDR3 protein is CASSLGVPNSGNTIYF. The CDR3 DNA sequence: TGTGCCAGCAGTTTGGGGGTGCCCAACTCTGGAAACACCATATATTTT.

This clonotype appeared many times. The chain joins TRBV27 to TRBJ2-1; tentatively, D is TRBD2 (6 bases). Germline lookup yields CDR1 MNHEY and CDR2 SMNVEV (reference sequence). V was shortened by 3 bases and J by 4 bases, with 7 bases between the two germline ends. The length of the CDR3 is 13 residues. The CDR3: CASSFGGYNEQFF. The CDR3 DNA reads as TGTGCCAGCAGTTTTGGGGGGTACAATGAGCAGTTCTTC.

The table lists this clonotype with many counts. The chain carries TRBV29-1 and TRBJ2-7; D may be TRBD1 (6 bases). In germline, CDR1 is SQVTM, CDR2 ANQGSEA. V lost 0 bases and J lost 0, with 12 bases in between. This CDR3 spans 15 amino acids. CDR3 sequence reads: CSVEDLQGFSYEQYF. The CDR3 bases are TGCAGCGTTGAAGATCTACAGGGCTTCTCCTACGAGCAGTACTTC.

The table lists this clonotype with many counts. The V and J genes are TRBV5-1 and TRBJ2-2; 8 bases fit TRBD2. The CDR3 totals 14 residues. Germline CDR1 SGHRS, CDR2 YFSETQ. V lost 5 bases to trimming and J lost 4 bases; unmatched junction nucleotides: 4. This CDR3 is CASRGLAGTGELFF. As DNA, the CDR3 is TGCGCCAGCAGAGGCCTAGCGGGCACCGGGGAGCTGTTTTTT.

This clonotype was picked up many times. The chain uses TRBV7-2 and TRBJ2-5; TRBD1 aligns across 9 bases. Germline trimming cut 5 bases from V and 4 bases from J; bases unmatched to any gene: 11. The CDR3 has 16 residues. Per the germline V gene, CDR1 is SGHTA and CDR2 is FQGNSA. In DNA, the CDR3 is TGTGCCAGCAGCAAGACAGGGGGATTTTCGGGAGAGACCCAGTACTTC. As protein: CASSKTGGFSGETQYF. The full variable domain, with the rest looked up from reference TRBV7-2 and TRBJ2-5, is GAGVSQSPSNKVTEKGKDVELRCDPISGHTALYWYRQSLGQGLEFLIYFQGNSAPDKSGLPSDRFSAERTGGSVSTLTIQRTQQEDSAVYLCASSKTGGFSGETQYFGPGTRLLVL.

There are many counts of this clonotype. This chain joins TRBV19 and TRBJ1-5; perhaps TRBD1 as D (5 bases). The V end lost 2 bases, the J end lost 5 bases, and 13 bases lay between the germline ends. Germline CDR1 is LNHDA and CDR2 is SQIVND (reference sequence). CDR3 size: 15 residues. The CDR3 nucleotides are TGTGCCAGTAGTATATCCGGGGGGAATTATCAGCCCCAGCATTTT. Protein sequence: CASSISGGNYQPQHF.

This clonotype was recorded a few times. V usage is TRBV5-1 and J usage is TRBJ2-5, with 12 nucleotides matching TRBD2. Germline trimming cut 4 bases from V and 5 bases from J; bases unmatched to any gene: 6. The germline V gene has CDR1 SGHRS and CDR2 YFSETQ. CDR3 length: 15 amino acids. The CDR3 coding sequence is TGCGCCAGCAGCCCGACTAGCGGGAGTACCGAGACCCAGTACTTC. This translates into CASSPTSGSTETQYF.

There are many counts of this clonotype. The chain employs TRBV19 and TRBJ2-5, with 7 bases identical to TRBD2. After removal of 8 bases from V and 4 bases from J, the junction contained 7 bases not matched to a gene. Germline lookup yields CDR1 LNHDA and CDR2 SQIVND (reference sequence). There are 13 residues in the CDR3. In nucleotides, the CDR3 is TGTGCCAGTTCCGGGGGGAGAGGAGAGACCCAGTACTTC. It translates to CASSGGRGETQYF.

The V gene is TRBV12-3 or TRBV12-4, the J gene TRBJ1-2; D is perhaps TRBD1 (5 bases). The CDR3 runs to 13 residues. Trimming took off 3 bases at V and 4 bases at J, with 9 bases between the two ends. The CDR3 spells CASSFDRLYGYTF. The CDR3, as DNA: TGTGCCAGCAGTTTCGACAGACTCTATGGCTACACCTTC.

There are many counts of this clonotype. The V and J genes are TRBV12-3 or TRBV12-4 and TRBJ2-1, with 12 nucleotides matching TRBD2. This CDR3 is 16 amino acids long. V lost 5 bases, J lost 4 bases, and 6 bases stayed unmatched. Here the CDR3 reads CASSPRTSGDYNEQFF. The CDR3 nucleotides are TGTGCCAGCAGTCCTCGGACTAGCGGGGATTACAATGAGCAGTTCTTC.

This clonotype came up a few times. The CDR3 bases are TGTGCCAGCAGCTCGAGAAGGACACCTTACGAGCAGTACTTC. Protein: CASSSRRTPYEQYF. V and J are TRBV12-3 or TRBV12-4 and TRBJ2-7; a possible D gene is TRBD1 (5 bases). The ends were cut back, 6 bases at V and 4 bases at J, with 16 bases in the middle. The CDR3 extends over 14 amino acids.

This clonotype occurred many times. The chain combines TRBV18 with TRBJ2-1; 14 nucleotides agree with TRBD2. The CDR3 length is 16 residues. Germline values: CDR1 KGHSH, CDR2 LQKENI. V was clipped by 2 bases and J by 7 bases; unmatched bases: 4. In DNA form, the CDR3 reads TGTGCCAGCTCACCAACGGGACTAGCGGGGGAGAATGAGCAGTTCTTC. Protein sequence: CASSPTGLAGENEQFF.

This clonotype was observed many times. The chain links TRBV6-6 to TRBJ2-7, with a tentative D call TRBD2 (5 bases). The CDR3 spans 12 residues. CDR1 and CDR2 from the germline V gene are MNHNY and SVGAGI (reference sequence). Trimming removed 3 bases from V and 5 bases from J, with 8 bases in between. CDR3 DNA: TGTGCCAGCAGTTATACCGGGGACGAGCAGTACTTC. It codes for CASSYTGDEQYF.